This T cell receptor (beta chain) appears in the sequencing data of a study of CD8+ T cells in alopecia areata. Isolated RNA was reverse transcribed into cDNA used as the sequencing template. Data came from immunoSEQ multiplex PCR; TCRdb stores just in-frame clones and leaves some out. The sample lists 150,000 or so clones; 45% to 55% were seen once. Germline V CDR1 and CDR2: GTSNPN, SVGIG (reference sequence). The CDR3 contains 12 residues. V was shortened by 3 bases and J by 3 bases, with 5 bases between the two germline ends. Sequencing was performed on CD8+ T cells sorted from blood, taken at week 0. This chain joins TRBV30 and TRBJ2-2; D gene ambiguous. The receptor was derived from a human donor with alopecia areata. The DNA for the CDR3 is TGTGCCTGGAGCTCATACACCGGGGAGCTGTTTTTT. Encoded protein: CAWSSYTGELFF.